One and the same sample provided the 20 T cell receptor beta chains below, sequenced in a study of siplizumab effects on memory and regulatory T cells (dated by TCRdb to about 2019). Libraries were prepared through the immunoSEQ multiplex PCR assay. TCRdb stores this immuneACCESS table with in-frame sequences only. Part of the clones is absent; in the studies checked, under half of the shortfall reflects unresolved V genes, and no reason is known for the rest. Recorded for this sample are approximately 100,000 clones; under 95% of them occurred a single time. The ten largest clonotypes hold less than 0.85% of the sample. Sequenced material: Tregs sorted from blood. These receptor sequences come from a human donor in good health.

The rearrangement joins TRBV5-1 to TRBJ2-7; no definite D call. The CDR3 covers 14 residues. V was shortened by 0 bases and J by 5 bases, with 12 bases between the two germline ends. CDR1 SGHRS and CDR2 YFSETQ come from the germline V gene. DNA for the CDR3: TGCGCCAGCAGCTTGGCCTGGGTAAGGGACGAGCAGTACTTC. Translation: CASSLAWVRDEQYF.

The chain recombines TRBV5-6 with TRBJ2-7; unclear D gene. The CDR3 loop spans 16 amino acids. V lost 3 bases and J 2 bases, leaving 18 bases between the germline ends. Per the germline V gene, CDR1 is SGHDT and CDR2 is YYEEEE. The CDR3 DNA is TGTGCCAGCAGCTCCGGTCGTCAGGCCCTACCCTACGAGCAGTACTTC. This gives the protein CASSSGRQALPYEQYF.

Sample share makes this clone medium-sized. The gene calls are TRBV19 and TRBJ1-1; D gene uncertain. CDR1 and CDR2 from the germline V gene are LNHDA and SQIVND (reference sequence). Trimming took off 5 bases at V and 4 bases at J, with 11 bases between the two ends. CDR3 length: 13 amino acids. CDR3 sequence: CASSSREGTEAFF. DNA of the CDR3: TGTGCCAGTAGTTCTAGGGAGGGCACTGAAGCTTTCTTT.

The chain carries TRBV6-1 and TRBJ2-3; D possibly uses TRBD1 or TRBD2 (5 bases each). V was shortened by 5 bases and J by 6 bases, with 12 bases between the two germline ends. Germline CDR1 MNHNS, CDR2 SASEGT. The CDR3 spans 13 residues. The CDR3 sequence: CASSPGPTDTQYF. In DNA, the CDR3 is TGTGCCAGCAGTCCGGGACCCACGGATACGCAGTATTTT.

V and J are TRBV7-3 and TRBJ2-7; TRBD2 agrees at 11 bases. This CDR3 spans 14 amino acids. From germline, CDR1 is SGHTA and CDR2 FQGTGA. J gave up 7 bases and V 6 bases, and 8 bases lay outside the gene matches. This chain's CDR3 is CASSRLAGHGEQYF. CDR3 nucleotides: TGTGCCAGCAGTAGACTAGCGGGACACGGGGAGCAGTACTTC.

The chain couples TRBV10-3 to TRBJ2-1; 11 positions agree with TRBD2. The CDR3 covers 16 residues. From germline, CDR1 is ENHRY and CDR2 SYGVKD. V shed 0 bases, J shed 5 bases, and the junction held 3 bases outside the gene matches. The CDR3 sequence: CAISESLAGGNNEQFF. CDR3 in DNA: TGTGCCATCAGTGAGTCCCTAGCGGGAGGCAACAATGAGCAGTTCTTC.

The V call is TRBV7-9, the J call TRBJ2-3; D gene unclear. The V end lost 6 bases, the J end lost 3 bases, and 10 bases lay between the germline ends. Germline lookup yields CDR1 SEHNR and CDR2 FQNEAQ (reference sequence). The length of the CDR3 is 13 residues. CDR3 residues: CASSSYGTDTQYF. The CDR3 region has the DNA TGTGCCAGCAGTTCATACGGAACAGATACGCAGTATTTT.

This sequence joins TRBV7-9 and TRBJ2-7; 8 bases line up with TRBD1. CDR1 is SEHNR, CDR2 FQNEAQ, per germline (reference sequence). Unmatched junction bases numbered 8, after V lost 5 bases and J lost 2 bases. The CDR3 contains 15 residues. The CDR3 coding sequence is TGTGCCAGCAGCCAGGGGGCCGGGAGCGCCTACGAGCAGTACTTC. Protein product: CASSQGAGSAYEQYF.

This rearrangement joins TRBV12-2 to TRBJ2-7; the table's D call TRBD2 went unverified against the DNA. TRBV12-2 is noted as a pseudogene. The CDR3 runs 13 residues. CDR3 amino acids: CASRPQGGGEQYF. For the CDR3, the DNA is TGTGCAAGTCGCCCGCAGGGAGGGGGAGAGCAGTACTTC.

This clone has only a few counts. V is TRBV5-6 and J is TRBJ2-1; D unresolved. Germline CDR1 is SGHDT and CDR2 is YYEEEE. V was shortened by 2 bases and J by 5 bases, with 14 bases between the two germline ends. The CDR3 runs to 15 residues. CDR3 region: CASSFGRLGHNEQFF. The CDR3, as DNA: TGTGCCAGCAGCTTCGGCAGGTTGGGCCACAATGAGCAGTTCTTC.

The V gene is TRBV19, the J gene TRBJ1-4; D is perhaps TRBD1 (6 bases). The V and J ends lost 5 bases and 5 bases respectively, with 12 bases between them. The CDR3 runs to 14 residues. Germline values: CDR1 LNHDA, CDR2 SQIVND (reference sequence). The CDR3 is CASSPGELNEKLFF. CDR3 in DNA: TGTGCCAGTAGTCCAGGGGAATTGAATGAAAAACTGTTTTTT.

The chain combines TRBV9 with TRBJ2-1; D is tentatively TRBD1 or TRBD2 (6 bases each). Germline V CDR1 and CDR2: SGDLS, YYNGEE. There are 16 residues in the CDR3. The V end lost 4 bases, the J end lost 8 bases, and 22 bases lay between the germline ends. CDR3 bases: TGTGCCAGCAGCCCACGCATGGTCTTAGGGGGGCATGAGCAGTTCTTC. Residues: CASSPRMVLGGHEQFF.

V and J are TRBV9 and TRBJ2-3; D is undetermined. Deletions cut 0 bases from V and 1 base from J, with 6 bases between. CDR1 is SGDLS and CDR2 is YYNGEE in the germline V gene. CDR3 size: 14 residues. CDR3 sequence (DNA): TGTGCCAGCAGCGTAGGACTCGGCACAGATACGCAGTATTTT. The encoded protein is CASSVGLGTDTQYF.

The chain uses TRBV6-5 and TRBJ2-3, with no clear D. This CDR3 has 15 amino acids. V gave up 5 bases and J gave up 7 bases, with 19 bases separating them. Looked up from germline, CDR1 is MNHEY and CDR2 is SVGAGI. The CDR3 spells CASSPPPMSMNTQYF. CDR3 nucleotide sequence: TGTGCCAGCAGTCCCCCCCCTATGAGCATGAATACGCAGTATTTT.

This clone was seen only a few times. The gene calls are TRBV5-1 and TRBJ2-7, with D perhaps matching TRBD1 (8 bases). Germline CDR1 reads SGHRS; CDR2 reads YFSETQ. Trimming pared 3 bases from V and 6 bases from J, leaving 16 bases between. This CDR3 contains 14 residues. The CDR3 DNA reads as TGCGCCAGCAGCTACGCAACAGGGGGGGTCGAGCAGTACTTC. It codes for CASSYATGGVEQYF.

The chain couples TRBV7-3 to TRBJ1-2; 9 positions match TRBD1. The CDR3 has 16 amino acids. The V and J ends lost 1 base and 1 base, in that order; junction bases with no gene match: 4. Per germline, CDR1 SGHTA and CDR2 FQGTGA. The CDR3 DNA reads TGTGCCAGCAGCTTAAAGTCGGGACAGGGTAACTATGGCTACACCTTC. It yields the protein CASSLKSGQGNYGYTF.

The J gene is TRBJ2-1, the V gene TRBV5-1; D ambiguous. Trimming stripped 3 bases from V and 7 bases from J, with 8 bases between. This CDR3 region has 12 residues. In germline, CDR1 is SGHRS, CDR2 YFSETQ. This chain's CDR3 is CASSSSWNEQFF. Here the CDR3 DNA reads TGCGCCAGCAGCTCCTCGTGGAATGAGCAGTTCTTC.

V is TRBV5-1 and J is TRBJ1-2, with 7 nucleotides matching TRBD1. V gave up 5 bases and J gave up 8 bases; unmatched junction bases: 9. The CDR3 length is 13 residues. Germline assignment: CDR1 SGHRS and CDR2 YFSETQ. CDR3 coding DNA: TGCGCCAGCAGAGTAGACAGGGCAGGGGGCTACACCTTC. Residues: CASRVDRAGGYTF.

The CDR3 DNA sequence: TGTGCCAGCAGTTTAGTGGGCTCTGGAAACACCATATATTTT. Its protein product is CASSLVGSGNTIYF. The chain employs TRBV28 and TRBJ1-3, with D unclear. Germline V CDR1 and CDR2: MDHEN, SYDVKM. V lost 2 bases and J 0 bases, leaving 5 bases between the germline ends. The CDR3 contains 14 residues.

The count of this clone is one. The rearrangement joins TRBV7-9 to TRBJ2-5; D might be TRBD1 or TRBD2, each matching 6 bases. V lost 1 base to trimming and J lost 2 bases, with 20 bases between them. This CDR3 comprises 18 residues. CDR1 and CDR2 from the germline V gene are SEHNR and FQNEAQ (reference sequence). CDR3 nucleotide sequence: TGTGCCAGCAGCTTAGATATTTTTTGGCGGGACAAGCAAGAGACCCAGTACTTC. Its translation: CASSLDIFWRDKQETQYF.